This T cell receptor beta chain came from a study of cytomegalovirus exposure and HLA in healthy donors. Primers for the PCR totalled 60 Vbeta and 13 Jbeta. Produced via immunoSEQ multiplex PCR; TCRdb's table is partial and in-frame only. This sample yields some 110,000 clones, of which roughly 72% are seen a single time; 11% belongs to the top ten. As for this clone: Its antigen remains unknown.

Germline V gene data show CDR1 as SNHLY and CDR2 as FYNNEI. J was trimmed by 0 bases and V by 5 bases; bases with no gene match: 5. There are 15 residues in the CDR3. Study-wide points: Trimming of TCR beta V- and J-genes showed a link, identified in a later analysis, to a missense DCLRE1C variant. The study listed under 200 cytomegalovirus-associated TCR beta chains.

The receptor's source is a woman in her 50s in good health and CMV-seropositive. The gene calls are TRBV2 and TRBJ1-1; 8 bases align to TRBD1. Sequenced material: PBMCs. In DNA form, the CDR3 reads TGTGCCAGCAGTACACAGGGGGGACTGAACACTGAAGCTTTCTTT. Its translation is CASSTQGGLNTEAFF. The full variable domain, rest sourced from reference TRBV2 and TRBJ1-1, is EPEVTQTPSHQVTQMGQEVILRCVPISNHLYFYWYRQILGQKVEFLVSFYNNEISEKSEIFDDQFSVERPDGSNFTLKIRSTKLEDSAMYFCASSTQGGLNTEAFFGQGTRLTVV.